This TCR beta chain was obtained from a study of control samples from healthy donors and cancer patients. The assay was immunoSEQ multiplex PCR, and TCRdb's table has in-frame clones only and misses some. The sample records around 82,000 clones, 75% to 90% being singletons. CDR1 and CDR2 (germline): SQVTM, ANQGSEA. The CDR3 extends over 13 amino acids. The trim removed 7 bases at V and 5 bases at J, leaving 8 bases unmatched. The genes are TRBV29-1 and TRBJ2-7; TRBD1 matches at 10 bases. Source material: blood. The TCR comes from a man aged 45 to 65 in good health. CDR3 region: CSGKGQGSHEQYF. Here the CDR3 DNA reads TGCAGCGGGAAGGGACAGGGGAGCCACGAGCAGTACTTC.